Below are 16 T cell receptor beta chains sequenced from a single sample in a study of CD8+ T cells in alopecia areata. Stated treatment: oral pan-JAK inhibitor, 5-10 mg twice daily. RNA was isolated and reverse transcribed to cDNA, the sequencing template. The data were produced by immunoSEQ multiplex PCR, yet TCRdb's version contains in-frame clones alone and is incomplete. The sample lists approximately 210,000 clones, less than 50% occurring once. The input for sequencing was CD4+ T cells sorted from blood, taken around week 36, from a patient treated with tofacitinib. The receptors come from a human donor with alopecia areata.

This clone was picked up a small number of times. The chain has TRBV25-1 and TRBJ2-2; TRBD2 agrees at 7 bases. J lost 6 bases, V lost 3 bases, and 4 bases had no gene match. The CDR3 covers 14 residues. The germline V gene encodes CDR1 MGHDK and CDR2 SYGVNS. The DNA for the CDR3 is TGTGCCAGCAGTGACCGGGACTACTCCGGGGAGCTGTTTTTT. It encodes CASSDRDYSGELFF. The whole variable domain, filled in from reference TRBV25-1 and TRBJ2-2, reads EADIYQTPRYLVIGTGKKITLECSQTMGHDKMYWYQQDPGMELHLIHYSYGVNSTEKGDLSSESTVSRIRTEHFPLTLESARPSHTSQYLCASSDRDYSGELFFGEGSRLTVL.

The V call is TRBV15, the J call TRBJ2-5; 13 bases align to TRBD2. This CDR3 is built from 17 residues. Germline V CDR1 and CDR2: LNHNV, YYDKDF (reference sequence). Trimming took 5 bases from V and 5 from J; bases not matched to a gene: 11. CDR3 sequence reads: CATSGHFGTSGTETQYF. CDR3 bases: TGTGCCACCAGCGGACACTTTGGGACTAGCGGGACGGAGACCCAGTACTTC. Full variable domain (remainder filled in from reference TRBV15 and TRBJ2-5): DAMVIQNPRYQVTQFGKPVTLSCSQTLNHNVMYWYQQKSSQAPKLLFHYYDKDFNNEADTPDNFQSRRPNTSFCFLDIRSPGLGDTAMYLCATSGHFGTSGTETQYFGPGTRLLVL.

This chain uses TRBV11-2 with TRBJ1-2; D gene uncertain. V was trimmed by 0 bases and J by 0 bases, leaving 5 bases between them. The CDR3 totals 14 residues. Germline lookup yields CDR1 SGHAT and CDR2 FQNNGV. The CDR3 DNA reads TGTGCCAGCAGCTTAGAGGGGTCTAACTATGGCTACACCTTC. Amino acids: CASSLEGSNYGYTF. The full variable domain, with the rest looked up from reference TRBV11-2 and TRBJ1-2, is EAGVAQSPRYKIIEKRQSVAFWCNPISGHATLYWYQQILGQGPKLLIQFQNNGVVDDSQLPKDRFSAERLKGVDSTLKIQPAKLEDSAVYLCASSLEGSNYGYTFGSGTRLTVV.

The rearrangement joins TRBV29-1 to TRBJ2-1; 8 nucleotides match TRBD2. V shed 7 bases and J 3 bases; nucleotides not matched to a gene: 8. CDR1 is SQVTM, CDR2 ANQGSEA, per germline. The length of the CDR3 is 14 residues. The CDR3 nucleotides read TGCAGCGCCGAACTAGCGGCTATCTACAATGAGCAGTTCTTC. It codes for CSAELAAIYNEQFF.

The table lists this clone with a few counts. The rearrangement joins TRBV15 to TRBJ2-1, with 7 positions matching TRBD2. This CDR3 region has 17 residues. The germline V gene encodes CDR1 LNHNV and CDR2 YYDKDF (reference sequence). V lost 0 bases to trimming and J lost 9 bases; unmatched junction nucleotides: 14. CDR3 nucleotides: TGTGCCACCAGCAGAGATTCTCTGATCGCGGGAGAAGTTGAGCAGTTCTTC. Protein sequence: CATSRDSLIAGEVEQFF.

V usage is TRBV6-5 and J usage is TRBJ2-3, with 11 bases aligning to TRBD2. Germline CDR1 is MNHEY and CDR2 is SVGAGI. The V segment lost 5 bases and the J segment 5 bases; nucleotides outside the gene matches: 3. This CDR3 contains 14 residues. For the CDR3, the DNA is TGTGCCAGCAGTACTGGACTAGCGGGAGATACGCAGTATTTT. This translates into CASSTGLAGDTQYF.

The chain combines TRBV14 with TRBJ2-3; 9 bases agree with TRBD2. The CDR3 runs to 16 residues. Germline V gene sequence: CDR1 SGHDN, CDR2 FVKESK. With 5 bases clipped from V and 6 bases from J, the junction kept 12 bases outside the gene matches. CDR3 DNA: TGTGCCAGCAGCTCCTACGCGGGAGGGACGAGCGATACGCAGTATTTT. Residues: CASSSYAGGTSDTQYF.

This clone occurred a few times. V gene TRBV7-2 combines with J gene TRBJ2-5; no reliable D call. There are 15 residues in the CDR3. Germline CDR1 SGHTA, CDR2 FQGNSA. With 1 base removed from V and 4 bases from J, the gap between germline ends came to 13 bases. The CDR3 here is CASSLGPVNRETQYF. The CDR3 coding sequence is TGTGCCAGCAGCTTAGGGCCGGTGAATCGAGAGACCCAGTACTTC.

This clone has only a few counts. CDR3: CASSLEYRTYRDTQYF. CDR3 DNA sequence: TGCGCCAGCAGCTTGGAATACAGGACCTATAGAGATACGCAGTATTTT. This sequence joins TRBV5-1 and TRBJ2-3; possible D gene TRBD1, 5 bases. The CDR3 spans 16 residues. V lost 0 bases and J 5 bases, leaving 16 bases between the germline ends. Per germline, CDR1 SGHRS and CDR2 YFSETQ.

This clone was counted between two and nine times. The V and J genes are TRBV27 and TRBJ2-7; unclear D gene. The germline V gene has CDR1 MNHEY and CDR2 SMNVEV (reference sequence). There are 13 residues in the CDR3. The V end lost 2 bases, the J end lost 4 bases, and 9 bases lay between the germline ends. CDR3 region: CASSLEAGYEQYF. In DNA form, the CDR3 reads TGTGCCAGCAGTTTAGAGGCCGGGTACGAGCAGTACTTC.

V and J are TRBV10-3 and TRBJ2-1; TRBD1 matches at 8 bases. This CDR3 is 15 amino acids long. Germline CDR1 reads ENHRY; CDR2 reads SYGVKD. The J segment lost 5 bases and the V segment lost 6 bases, leaving 9 bases of the junction unmatched. DNA of the CDR3: TGTGCCATCAGGACAGGGACAGGAGCAGACAATGAGCAGTTCTTC. Its translation is CAIRTGTGADNEQFF.

The chain uses TRBV9 and TRBJ2-3, with TRBD2 identical over 8 bases. J was trimmed by 4 bases and V by 0 bases; bases with no gene match: 7. Germline lookup yields CDR1 SGDLS and CDR2 YYNGEE. The CDR3 runs 16 residues. CDR3 amino acids: CASSVVRSGSADTQYF. In DNA form, the CDR3 reads TGTGCCAGCAGCGTAGTCCGCAGCGGGAGCGCAGATACGCAGTATTTT.

The chain combines TRBV5-1 with TRBJ2-3; D is possibly TRBD1 (5 bases). Germline V CDR1 and CDR2: SGHRS, YFSETQ. The CDR3 is 14 residues long. Trimming pared 3 bases from V and 2 bases from J, leaving 10 bases between. In DNA form, the CDR3 reads TGCGCCAGCAGCTCTTCGACAGCCACAGATACGCAGTATTTT. Translated, it gives CASSSSTATDTQYF.

This clone was picked up a small number of times. The chain is built from TRBV27 and TRBJ2-3; D is unclear. This CDR3 comprises 12 residues. Looked up from germline, CDR1 is MNHEY and CDR2 is SMNVEV (reference sequence). The ends were cut back, 6 bases at V and 3 bases at J, with 7 bases in the middle. The CDR3 here is CASRKNTDTQYF. CDR3 coding DNA: TGTGCCAGCAGAAAGAATACAGATACGCAGTATTTT.

The CDR3 reads CASSLFSQGGEQYF. In DNA form, the CDR3 reads TGTGCCAGCAGCTTATTCTCTCAGGGAGGCGAGCAGTACTTC. This chain uses TRBV11-2 with TRBJ2-7, with D maybe TRBD2 (6 bases). The length of the CDR3 is 14 residues. Germline CDR1 reads SGHAT; CDR2 reads FQNNGV. With 2 bases removed from V and 6 bases from J, the gap between germline ends came to 14 bases.

The sample holds many counts of this clone. The rearrangement joins TRBV7-2 to TRBJ2-4; 10 nucleotides align to TRBD1. CDR1 SGHTA and CDR2 FQGNSA come from the germline V gene. The V and J ends lost 5 bases and 2 bases, in that order; junction bases with no gene match: 6. The CDR3 extends over 16 amino acids. The CDR3 DNA sequence: TGTGCCAGCAGCCCCTGGACAGGGGGAACCAAAAACATTCAGTACTTC. Encoded protein: CASSPWTGGTKNIQYF.